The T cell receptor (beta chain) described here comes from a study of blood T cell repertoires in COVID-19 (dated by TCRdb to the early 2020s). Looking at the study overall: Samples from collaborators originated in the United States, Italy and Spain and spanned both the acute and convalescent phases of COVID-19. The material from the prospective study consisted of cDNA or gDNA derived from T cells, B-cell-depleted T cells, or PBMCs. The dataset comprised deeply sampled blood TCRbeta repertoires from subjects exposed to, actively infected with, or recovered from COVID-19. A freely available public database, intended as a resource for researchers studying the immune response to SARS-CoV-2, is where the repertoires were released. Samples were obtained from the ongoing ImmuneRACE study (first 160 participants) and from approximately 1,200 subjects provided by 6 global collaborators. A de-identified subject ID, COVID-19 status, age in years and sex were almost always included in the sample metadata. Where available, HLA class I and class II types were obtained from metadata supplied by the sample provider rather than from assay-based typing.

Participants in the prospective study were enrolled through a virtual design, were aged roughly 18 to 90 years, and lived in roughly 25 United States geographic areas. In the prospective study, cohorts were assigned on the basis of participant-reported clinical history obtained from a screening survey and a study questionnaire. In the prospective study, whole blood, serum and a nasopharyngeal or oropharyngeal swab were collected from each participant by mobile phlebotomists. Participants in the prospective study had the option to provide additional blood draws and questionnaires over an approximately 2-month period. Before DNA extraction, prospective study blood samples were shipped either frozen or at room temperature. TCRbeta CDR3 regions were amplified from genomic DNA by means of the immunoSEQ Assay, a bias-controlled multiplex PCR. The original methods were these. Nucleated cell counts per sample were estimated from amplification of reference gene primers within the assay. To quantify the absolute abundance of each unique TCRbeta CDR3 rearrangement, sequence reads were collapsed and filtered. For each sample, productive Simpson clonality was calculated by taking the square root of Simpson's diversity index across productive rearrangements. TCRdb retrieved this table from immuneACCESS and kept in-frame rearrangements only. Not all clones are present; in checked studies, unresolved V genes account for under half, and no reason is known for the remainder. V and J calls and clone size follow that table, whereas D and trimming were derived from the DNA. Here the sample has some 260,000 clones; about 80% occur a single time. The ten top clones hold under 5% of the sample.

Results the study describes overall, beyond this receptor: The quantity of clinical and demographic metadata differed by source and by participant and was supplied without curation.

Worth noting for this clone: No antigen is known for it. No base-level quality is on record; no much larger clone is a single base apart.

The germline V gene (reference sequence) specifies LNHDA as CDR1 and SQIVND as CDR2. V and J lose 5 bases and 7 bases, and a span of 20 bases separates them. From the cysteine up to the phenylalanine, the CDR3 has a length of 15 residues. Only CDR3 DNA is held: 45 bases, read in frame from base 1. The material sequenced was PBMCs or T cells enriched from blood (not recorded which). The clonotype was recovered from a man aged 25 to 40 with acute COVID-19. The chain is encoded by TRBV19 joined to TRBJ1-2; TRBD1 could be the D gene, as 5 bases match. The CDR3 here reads CASSSGSMGTGGYTF. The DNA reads TGTGCCAGTAGTTCCGGTTCCATGGGGACTGGTGGCTACACCTTC.